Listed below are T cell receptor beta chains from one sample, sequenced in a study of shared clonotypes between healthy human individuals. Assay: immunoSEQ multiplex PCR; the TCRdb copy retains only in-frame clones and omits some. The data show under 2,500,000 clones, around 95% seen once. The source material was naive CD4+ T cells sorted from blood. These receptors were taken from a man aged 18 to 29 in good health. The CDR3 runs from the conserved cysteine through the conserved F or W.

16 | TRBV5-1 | CASSWGQGAPNTEAFF
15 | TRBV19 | CASSTSDRADQPQHF
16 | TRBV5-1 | CASSLTGTAGNSPLHF
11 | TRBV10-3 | CATLIGDTQYF
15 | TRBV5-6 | CASSPGRVGGNTIYF
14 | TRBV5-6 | CASSLKTTNEKLFF
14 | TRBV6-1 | CASSEGQGADTQYF
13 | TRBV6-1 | CASSLGLNQPQHF
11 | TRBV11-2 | CASSFVTEAFF
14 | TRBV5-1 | CASSLEGGRYEQYF
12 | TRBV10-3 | CAISDDPNIQYF
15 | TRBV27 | CASSSGRGPGNTIYF
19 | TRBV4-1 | CASSPDSYVSYSGANVLTF
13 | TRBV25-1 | CASSESGNYGYTF
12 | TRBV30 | CAWRLTNTEAFF
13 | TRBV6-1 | CASSAGASYGYTF
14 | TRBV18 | CASSPAGGPYEQYF
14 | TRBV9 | CASSPFTGTTEAFF
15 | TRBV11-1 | CASSSLAGAHYEQYF
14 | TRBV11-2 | CASSFNFRGNTIYF
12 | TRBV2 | CASSAGGTEAFF
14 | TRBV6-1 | CASTLQGLREKLFF
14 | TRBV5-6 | CASSSSSYPYEQYF
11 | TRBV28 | CASRGGSGYTF
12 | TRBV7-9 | CASSEHQETQYF
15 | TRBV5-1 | CASSSQTGLPYGYTF
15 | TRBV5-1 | CASSLVAGGNTEAFF
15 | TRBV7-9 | CASSLASWGPGELFF